This T cell receptor beta chain was recovered during a study of blood T cell repertoires in COVID-19. For the study at large: Researchers got acute and convalescent COVID-19 samples from the United States, Italy and Spain.

Unmatched junction bases numbered 11, after V lost 1 base and J lost 4 bases. Germline CDR1 reads KGHSH; CDR2 reads LQKENI. The CDR3 spans 18 residues. Here immunoSEQ multiplex PCR was the method, and the copy in TCRdb shows in-frame clones only, minus some. The sample holds fewer than 200,000 clones, 80% to 90% seen once. This receptor was obtained from a man between 18 and 35 years old who had recovered from COVID-19. The chain is built from TRBV18 and TRBJ2-5; 11 nucleotides agree with TRBD2. Sequenced material: peripheral blood. The CDR3 here is CASSPLPGTSGPTETQYF. As DNA, the CDR3 is TGTGCCAGCTCACCACTCCCCGGGACTAGCGGCCCTACAGAGACCCAGTACTTC. Variable domain in full (rest from reference TRBV18 and TRBJ2-5): NAGVMQNPRHLVRRRGQEARLRCSPMKGHSHVYWYRQLPEEGLKFMVYLQKENIIDESGMPKERFSAEFPKEGPSILRIQQVVRGDSAAYFCASSPLPGTSGPTETQYFGPGTRLLVL.